This T cell receptor beta chain was sequenced for a study of blood T cell repertoires in COVID-19. The CDR3 sequence is 14 residues long. Trimming removed 8 bases at V and 1 base at J, with 9 bases between. Germline-derived CDR1 and CDR2 are MNHEY and SMNVEV (reference sequence). TCRdb keeps only in-frame clones here, not all; method: immunoSEQ multiplex PCR. The data show some 90,000 clones, nearly 90% seen once. This rearrangement joins TRBV27 to TRBJ2-6; possible D gene TRBD2, 6 bases. Sample: peripheral blood. This TCR was sampled from an elderly woman with active or convalescent COVID-19. The CDR3 DNA reads as TGTGCCAGCCGGAGGGTATCTGGGGCCAACGTCCTGACTTTC. Protein sequence: CASRRVSGANVLTF.